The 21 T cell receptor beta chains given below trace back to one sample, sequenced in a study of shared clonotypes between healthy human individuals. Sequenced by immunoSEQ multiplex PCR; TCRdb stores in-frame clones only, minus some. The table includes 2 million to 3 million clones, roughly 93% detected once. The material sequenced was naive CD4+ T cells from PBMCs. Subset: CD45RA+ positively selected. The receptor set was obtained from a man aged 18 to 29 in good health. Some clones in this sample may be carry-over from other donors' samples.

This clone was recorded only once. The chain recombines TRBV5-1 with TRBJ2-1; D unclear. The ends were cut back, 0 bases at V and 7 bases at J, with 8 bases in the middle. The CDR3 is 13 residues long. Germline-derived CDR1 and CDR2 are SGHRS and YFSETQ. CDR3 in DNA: TGCGCCAGCAGCTTGGAGGTTGGAAATGAGCAGTTCTTC. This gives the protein CASSLEVGNEQFF.

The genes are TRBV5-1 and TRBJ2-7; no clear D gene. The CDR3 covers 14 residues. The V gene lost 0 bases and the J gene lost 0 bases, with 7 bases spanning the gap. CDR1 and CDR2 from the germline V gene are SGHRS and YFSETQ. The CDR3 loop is CASSLGIYSYEQYF. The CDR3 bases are TGCGCCAGCAGCTTGGGGATCTACTCCTACGAGCAGTACTTC.

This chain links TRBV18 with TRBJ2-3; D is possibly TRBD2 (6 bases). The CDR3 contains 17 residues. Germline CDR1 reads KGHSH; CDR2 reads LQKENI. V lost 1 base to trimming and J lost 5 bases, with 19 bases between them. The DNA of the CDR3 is TGTGCCAGCTCACCACAGACGTCTTCCTGGAGGGGAGATACGCAGTATTTT. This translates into CASSPQTSSWRGDTQYF.

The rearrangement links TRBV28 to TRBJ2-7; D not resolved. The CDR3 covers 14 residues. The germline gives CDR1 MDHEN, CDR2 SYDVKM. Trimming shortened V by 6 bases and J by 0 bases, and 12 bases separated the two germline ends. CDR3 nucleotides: TGTGCCAGCAGGGCCGTGGACCTCTCCTACGAGCAGTACTTC. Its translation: CASRAVDLSYEQYF.

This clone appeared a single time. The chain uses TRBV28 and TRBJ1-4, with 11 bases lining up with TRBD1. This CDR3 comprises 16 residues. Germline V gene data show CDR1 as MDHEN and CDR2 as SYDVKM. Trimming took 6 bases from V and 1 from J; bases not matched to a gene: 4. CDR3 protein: CASSRGTGGTNEKLFF. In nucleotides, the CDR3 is TGTGCCAGCAGCCGGGGGACAGGGGGAACTAATGAAAAACTGTTTTTT.

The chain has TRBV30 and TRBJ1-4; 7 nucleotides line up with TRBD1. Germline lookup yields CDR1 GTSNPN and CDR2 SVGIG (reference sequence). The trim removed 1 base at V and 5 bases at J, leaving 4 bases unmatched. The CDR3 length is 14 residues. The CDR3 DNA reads TGTGCCTGGAGTGACGGACAGGTGAATGAAAAACTGTTTTTT. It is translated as CAWSDGQVNEKLFF.

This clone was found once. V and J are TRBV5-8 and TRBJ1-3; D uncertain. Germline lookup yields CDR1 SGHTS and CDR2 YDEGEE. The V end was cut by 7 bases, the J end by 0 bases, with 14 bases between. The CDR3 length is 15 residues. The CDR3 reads CASASRVASGNTIYF. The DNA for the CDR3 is TGTGCCAGCGCCTCTAGGGTAGCCTCTGGAAACACCATATATTTT.

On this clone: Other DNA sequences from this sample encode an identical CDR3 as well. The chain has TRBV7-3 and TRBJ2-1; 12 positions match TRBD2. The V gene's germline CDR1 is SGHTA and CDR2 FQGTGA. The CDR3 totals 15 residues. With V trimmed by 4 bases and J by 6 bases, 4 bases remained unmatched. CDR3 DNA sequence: TGTGCCAGCAGCTCCGGACTAGCGGGATCCAATGAGCAGTTCTTC. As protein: CASSSGLAGSNEQFF. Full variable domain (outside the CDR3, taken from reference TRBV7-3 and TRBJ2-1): GAGVSQTPSNKVTEKGKYVELRCDPISGHTALYWYRQSLGQGPEFLIYFQGTGAADDSGLPNDRFFAVRPEGSVSTLKIQRTERGDSAVYLCASSSGLAGSNEQFFGPGTRLTVL.

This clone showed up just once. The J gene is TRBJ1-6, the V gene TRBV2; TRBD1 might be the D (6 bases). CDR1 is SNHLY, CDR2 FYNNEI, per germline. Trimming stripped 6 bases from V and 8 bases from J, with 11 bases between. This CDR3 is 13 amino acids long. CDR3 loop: CASRANRDSPLHF. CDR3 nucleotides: TGTGCCAGCAGGGCCAACAGGGATTCACCCCTCCACTTT.

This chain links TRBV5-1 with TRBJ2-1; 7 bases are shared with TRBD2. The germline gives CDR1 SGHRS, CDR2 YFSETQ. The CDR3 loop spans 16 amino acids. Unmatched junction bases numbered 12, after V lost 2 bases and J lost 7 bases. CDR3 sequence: CASSFSAGEGLNEQFF. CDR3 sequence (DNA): TGCGCCAGCAGCTTTTCTGCGGGAGAGGGGTTGAATGAGCAGTTCTTC. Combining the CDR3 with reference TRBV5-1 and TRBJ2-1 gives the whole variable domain KAGVTQTPRYLIKTRGQQVTLSCSPISGHRSVSWYQQTPGQGLQFLFEYFSETQRNKGNFPGRFSGRQFSNSRSEMNVSTLELGDSALYLCASSFSAGEGLNEQFFGPGTRLTVL.

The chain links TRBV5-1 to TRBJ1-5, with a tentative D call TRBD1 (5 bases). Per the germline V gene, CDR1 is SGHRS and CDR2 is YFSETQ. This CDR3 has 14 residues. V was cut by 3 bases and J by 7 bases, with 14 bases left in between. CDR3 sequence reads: CASSYDGGGQPQHF. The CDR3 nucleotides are TGCGCCAGCAGCTACGACGGGGGAGGCCAGCCCCAGCATTTT.

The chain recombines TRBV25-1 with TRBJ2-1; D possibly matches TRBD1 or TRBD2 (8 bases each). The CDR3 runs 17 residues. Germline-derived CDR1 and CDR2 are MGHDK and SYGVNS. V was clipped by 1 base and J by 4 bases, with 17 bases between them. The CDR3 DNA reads TGTGCCAGCAGTGAATCGGGGGGGACAGGCCTTTACAATGAGCAGTTCTTC. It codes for CASSESGGTGLYNEQFF.

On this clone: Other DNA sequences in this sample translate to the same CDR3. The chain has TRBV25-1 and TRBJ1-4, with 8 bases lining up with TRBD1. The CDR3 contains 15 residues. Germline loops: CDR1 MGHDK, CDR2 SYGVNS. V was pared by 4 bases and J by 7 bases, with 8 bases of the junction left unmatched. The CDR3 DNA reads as TGTGCCAGCAGTGGGGTTCCAGGGGGCGGTGAAAAACTGTTTTTT. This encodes CASSGVPGGGEKLFF.

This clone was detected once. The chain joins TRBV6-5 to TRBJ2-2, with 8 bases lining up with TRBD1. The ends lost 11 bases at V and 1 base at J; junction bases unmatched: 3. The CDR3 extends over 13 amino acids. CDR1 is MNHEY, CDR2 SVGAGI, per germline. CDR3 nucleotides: TGTGCCGTGACAGGGGTGAACACCGGGGAGCTGTTTTTT. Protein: CAVTGVNTGELFF.

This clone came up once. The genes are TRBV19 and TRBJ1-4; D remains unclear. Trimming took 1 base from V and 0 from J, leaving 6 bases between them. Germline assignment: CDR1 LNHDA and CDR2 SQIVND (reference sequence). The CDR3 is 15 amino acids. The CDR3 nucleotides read TGTGCCAGTAGTATAGGGGGAGCAACTAATGAAAAACTGTTTTTT. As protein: CASSIGGATNEKLFF.

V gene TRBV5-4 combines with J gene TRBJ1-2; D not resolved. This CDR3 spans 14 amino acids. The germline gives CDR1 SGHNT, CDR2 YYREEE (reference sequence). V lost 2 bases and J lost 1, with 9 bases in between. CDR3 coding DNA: TGTGCCAGCAGCTTTGGGCAGAGTAACTATGGCTACACCTTC. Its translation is CASSFGQSNYGYTF.

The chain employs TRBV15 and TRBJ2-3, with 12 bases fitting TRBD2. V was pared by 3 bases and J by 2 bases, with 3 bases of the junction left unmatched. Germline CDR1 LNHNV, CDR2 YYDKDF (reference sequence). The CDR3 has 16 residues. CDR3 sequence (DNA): TGTGCCACCAGCAGCAGGACTAGCGGGACCACAGATACGCAGTATTTT. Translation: CATSSRTSGTTDTQYF. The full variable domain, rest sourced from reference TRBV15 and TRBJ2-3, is DAMVIQNPRYQVTQFGKPVTLSCSQTLNHNVMYWYQQKSSQAPKLLFHYYDKDFNNEADTPDNFQSRRPNTSFCFLDIRSPGLGDTAMYLCATSSRTSGTTDTQYFGPGTRLTVL.

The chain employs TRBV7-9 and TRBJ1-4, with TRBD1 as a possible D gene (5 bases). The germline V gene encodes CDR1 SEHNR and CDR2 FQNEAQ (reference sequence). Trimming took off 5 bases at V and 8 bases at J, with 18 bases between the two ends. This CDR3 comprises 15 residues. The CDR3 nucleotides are TGTGCCAGCAGCGCGTGGGGGACCGGGGGAGAAAAACTGTTTTTT. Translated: CASSAWGTGGEKLFF.

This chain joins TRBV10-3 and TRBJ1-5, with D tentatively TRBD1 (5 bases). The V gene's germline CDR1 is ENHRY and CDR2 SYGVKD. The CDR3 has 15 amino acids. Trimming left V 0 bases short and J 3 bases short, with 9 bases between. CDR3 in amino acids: CAISESQGNNQPQHF. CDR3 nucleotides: TGTGCCATCAGTGAGTCTCAGGGCAACAATCAGCCCCAGCATTTT.

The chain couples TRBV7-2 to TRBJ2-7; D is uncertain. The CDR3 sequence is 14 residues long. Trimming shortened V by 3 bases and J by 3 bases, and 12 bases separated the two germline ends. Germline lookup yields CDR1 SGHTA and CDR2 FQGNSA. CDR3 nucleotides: TGTGCCAGCAGCTTTACCGGGTCCCTCTACGAGCAGTACTTC. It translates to CASSFTGSLYEQYF.

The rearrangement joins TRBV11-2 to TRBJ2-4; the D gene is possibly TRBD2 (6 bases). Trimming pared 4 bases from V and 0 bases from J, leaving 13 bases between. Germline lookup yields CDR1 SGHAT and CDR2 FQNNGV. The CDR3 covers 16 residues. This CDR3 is CASSSSGSLAKNIQYF. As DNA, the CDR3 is TGTGCCAGCAGCTCCAGCGGGTCCCTAGCCAAAAACATTCAGTACTTC.